A single sample gave rise to the 27 T cell receptor beta chains below, sequenced in a study of shared clonotypes between healthy human individuals. TCRdb's copy holds only in-frame clones and misses some; the assay was immunoSEQ multiplex PCR. Counted here are 750,000 to 1,000,000 clones, 85% to 95% occurring once; the ten biggest clones make up approximately 25%. Naive CD8 cells comprised CD45RO-negative, CCR7-positively selected cells, excluding terminally differentiated effector memory CD45RA+ cells. The specimen sequenced was naive CD8+ T cells sorted from blood. The receptors here all came from a young man in good health.

This chain joins TRBV2 and TRBJ1-3, with 8 bases matching TRBD1. Germline CDR1 SNHLY, CDR2 FYNNEI. The V and J ends lost 5 bases and 6 bases, in that order; junction bases with no gene match: 12. The CDR3 contains 16 residues. CDR3 nucleotide sequence: TGTGCCAGCAGTACGGCGGACAGGGTCGTCGAAAACACCATATATTTT. It yields the protein CASSTADRVVENTIYF.

This chain joins TRBV4-1 and TRBJ2-7; D may be TRBD1 (6 bases). CDR3 length: 14 amino acids. Germline V CDR1 and CDR2: MGHRA, YSYEKL. Trimming left V 4 bases short and J 0 bases short, with 10 bases between. DNA of the CDR3: TGCGCCAGCAGCCCCAGGGACAACTCCTACGAGCAGTACTTC. As protein: CASSPRDNSYEQYF.

The V and J genes are TRBV28 and TRBJ1-2; D may be TRBD1 (5 bases). Germline lookup yields CDR1 MDHEN and CDR2 SYDVKM. This CDR3 contains 13 residues. Trimming took 1 base from V and 8 from J, leaving 11 bases between them. The CDR3 is CASSLLQGGGYTF. The CDR3 DNA reads TGTGCCAGCAGTTTATTGCAGGGAGGCGGCTACACCTTC.

This clone has just a few counts. J is TRBJ2-4 and V is TRBV4-1; D is unclear. With 0 bases removed from V and 6 bases from J, the gap between germline ends came to 6 bases. The CDR3 length is 13 residues. The germline CDR1 and CDR2 sequences are MGHRA and YSYEKL. The CDR3 nucleotides are TGCGCCAGCAGCCAAGAGTGGGGAAACATTCAGTACTTC. Protein: CASSQEWGNIQYF.

This chain joins TRBV9 and TRBJ2-5, with no clear D. Germline loops: CDR1 SGDLS, CDR2 YYNGEE. The CDR3 spans 15 residues. Trimming removed 4 bases at V and 3 bases at J, with 16 bases between. In nucleotides, the CDR3 is TGTGCCAGCAGCAACATCGGATCATTGGAAGAGACCCAGTACTTC. Translation gives CASSNIGSLEETQYF.

This clone was seen more than once but under ten times. The chain uses TRBV7-8 and TRBJ2-7; D gene uncertain. The V and J ends lost 1 base and 3 bases respectively, with 10 bases between them. From germline, CDR1 is SGHVS and CDR2 FQNEAQ. This CDR3 spans 14 amino acids. The CDR3 region has the DNA TGTGCCAGCAGCTTAGAAGGACGGTTCTACGAGCAGTACTTC. Its protein is CASSLEGRFYEQYF.

This rearrangement joins TRBV11-2 to TRBJ2-7; 8 bases are a match to TRBD2. The ends lost 5 bases at V and 7 bases at J; junction bases unmatched: 13. In germline, CDR1 is SGHAT, CDR2 FQNNGV. This CDR3 spans 15 amino acids. The CDR3 DNA follows: TGTGCCAGCAGCCCACGGGGGGCGGGAGGCCGGGAGCAGTACTTC. This sequence encodes CASSPRGAGGREQYF.

J is TRBJ1-2 and V is TRBV27, with D perhaps TRBD1 (6 bases). Germline V gene data show CDR1 as MNHEY and CDR2 as SMNVEV (reference sequence). V lost 6 bases to trimming and J lost 2 bases, with 10 bases between them. This CDR3 contains 13 residues. Here the CDR3 DNA reads TGTGCCAGCAGCTTCAGGGGAAACTATGGCTACACCTTC. Translated: CASSFRGNYGYTF.

The chain joins TRBV11-2 to TRBJ2-5; the match to TRBD2 covers 9 bases. The CDR3 extends over 16 amino acids. V trimming: 4 bases; J trimming: 5 bases; junction bases outside the gene matches: 11. Germline V CDR1 and CDR2: SGHAT, FQNNGV. This CDR3 reads CASSSLLAGDEETQYF. The CDR3 nucleotides are TGTGCCAGCAGCTCACTACTAGCGGGTGATGAGGAGACCCAGTACTTC. Looking up the rest from reference TRBV11-2 and TRBJ2-5 gives the full variable domain: EAGVAQSPRYKIIEKRQSVAFWCNPISGHATLYWYQQILGQGPKLLIQFQNNGVVDDSQLPKDRFSAERLKGVDSTLKIQPAKLEDSAVYLCASSSLLAGDEETQYFGPGTRLLVL.

This chain joins TRBV4-1 and TRBJ2-5; D gene ambiguous. Germline CDR1 and CDR2: MGHRA and YSYEKL. V lost 0 bases and J 1 base, leaving 3 bases between the germline ends. The CDR3 consists of 13 residues. CDR3 protein: CASSQDPQETQYF. DNA for the CDR3: TGCGCCAGCAGCCAAGATCCCCAAGAGACCCAGTACTTC.

This clone occurred once. This rearrangement joins TRBV7-2 to TRBJ2-1, with D perhaps matching TRBD1 (6 bases). The CDR3 loop spans 15 amino acids. CDR1 is SGHTA and CDR2 is FQGNSA in the germline V gene. V was cut by 1 base and J by 7 bases, with 14 bases left in between. The CDR3 region is CASSLVGGTGNEQFF. The DNA for the CDR3 is TGTGCCAGCAGCTTAGTTGGAGGCACAGGGAATGAGCAGTTCTTC.

This sequence joins TRBV5-6 and TRBJ2-7; D is unresolved. Trimming pared 4 bases from V and 2 bases from J, leaving 13 bases between. CDR3 size: 14 residues. The germline gives CDR1 SGHDT, CDR2 YYEEEE. The chain's CDR3 is CASSPATDAYEQYF. The DNA of the CDR3 is TGTGCCAGCAGCCCAGCAACGGACGCCTACGAGCAGTACTTC.

The chain has TRBV25-1 and TRBJ2-1; 12 bases agree with TRBD1. The CDR3 sequence is 17 residues long. V gave up 1 base and J gave up 4 bases; unmatched junction bases: 5. Germline CDR1 is MGHDK and CDR2 is SYGVNS. The CDR3 is CASSELGDRGPYNEQFF. The CDR3 region has the DNA TGTGCCAGCAGTGAATTGGGGGACAGGGGGCCATACAATGAGCAGTTCTTC.

This clone has a single count. This chain connects TRBV29-1 to TRBJ2-2; D is ambiguous. V was pared by 5 bases and J by 2 bases, with 15 bases between. CDR3 length equals 15 residues. Germline assignment: CDR1 SQVTM and CDR2 ANQGSEA. This chain's CDR3 is CSVKDPGVNTGELFF. The CDR3, as DNA: TGCAGCGTTAAGGATCCAGGTGTTAACACCGGGGAGCTGTTTTTT.

This chain connects TRBV27 to TRBJ2-2, with D unclear. Germline V gene lookup returns CDR1 MNHEY and CDR2 SMNVEV (reference sequence). The CDR3 has 21 amino acids. With 6 bases removed from V and 3 bases from J, the gap between germline ends came to 32 bases. CDR3 protein: CASSLKTQASSARLYTGELFF. In nucleotides, the CDR3 is TGTGCCAGCAGCTTAAAGACCCAGGCTAGTTCTGCCAGACTTTACACCGGGGAGCTGTTTTTT.

This chain links TRBV19 with TRBJ2-7, with D maybe TRBD2 (5 bases). Trimming took 3 bases from V and 0 from J, leaving 15 bases between them. The germline CDR1 and CDR2 sequences are LNHDA and SQIVND (reference sequence). The CDR3 runs to 16 residues. The CDR3 DNA sequence: TGTGCCAGTAGTATCCGAGGGAGCGAATACTCCTACGAGCAGTACTTC. Amino acids: CASSIRGSEYSYEQYF.

J is TRBJ1-1 and V is TRBV6-5, with no clear D. Germline V gene data show CDR1 as MNHEY and CDR2 as SVGAGI. This CDR3 comprises 13 residues. V lost 2 bases and J lost 1, with 5 bases in between. CDR3 in DNA: TGTGCCAGCAGTTACGTGGAGAACACTGAAGCTTTCTTT. Encoded protein: CASSYVENTEAFF.

The chain couples TRBV6-5 to TRBJ1-2; D remains unclear. Germline V gene lookup returns CDR1 MNHEY and CDR2 SVGAGI. The CDR3 runs 13 residues. V was pared by 2 bases and J by 3 bases, with 7 bases between. The DNA of the CDR3 is TGTGCCAGCAGTTACAAGGGAGACTATGGCTACACCTTC. Its protein is CASSYKGDYGYTF.

The rearrangement links TRBV11-2 to TRBJ2-7, with TRBD2 identical over 8 bases. Germline CDR1 SGHAT, CDR2 FQNNGV. V trimming: 4 bases; J trimming: 0 bases; junction bases outside the gene matches: 14. The CDR3 is 18 amino acids. CDR3 region: CASSSPGLGSYFSYEQYF. The DNA of the CDR3 is TGTGCCAGCAGCTCTCCGGGACTAGGGTCCTATTTCTCCTACGAGCAGTACTTC.

V and J are TRBV28 and TRBJ2-7, with D perhaps TRBD1 (6 bases). From germline, CDR1 is MDHEN and CDR2 SYDVKM. The CDR3 runs to 14 residues. With 8 bases removed from V and 6 bases from J, the gap between germline ends came to 20 bases. The CDR3: CASVPRTEDGEQYF. CDR3 DNA sequence: TGTGCCAGCGTACCCCGGACAGAAGACGGCGAGCAGTACTTC.

As for this clone: This same CDR3 is encoded by further DNA sequences in the sample. The chain joins TRBV20-1 to TRBJ2-7, with a tentative D call TRBD2 (6 bases). V was clipped by 3 bases and J by 3 bases, with 6 bases between them. The CDR3 sequence is 11 residues long. In germline, CDR1 is DFQATT, CDR2 SNEGSKA (reference sequence). CDR3 in amino acids: CSARDYYEQYF. DNA of the CDR3: TGCAGTGCTAGGGACTACTACGAGCAGTACTTC.

This clone was recorded once. The gene calls are TRBV5-6 and TRBJ2-3, with 10 bases that match TRBD1. Germline-derived CDR1 and CDR2 are SGHDT and YYEEEE. This CDR3 region has 16 residues. Trimming at V came to 4 bases and at J to 5 bases, leaving 10 bases not matched to a gene. The CDR3 sequence is CASSPTDRGLGDTQYF. The CDR3 DNA sequence: TGTGCCAGCAGCCCGACCGACAGGGGGCTAGGAGATACGCAGTATTTT.

V gene TRBV28 combines with J gene TRBJ2-7; TRBD2 matches 10 bases. This CDR3 contains 15 residues. The trim removed 7 bases at V and 4 bases at J, leaving 10 bases unmatched. The germline V gene has CDR1 MDHEN and CDR2 SYDVKM. The CDR3 nucleotides are TGTGCCAGCACCCCTCTAGCGGGAGAGATTTACGAGCAGTACTTC. This translates into CASTPLAGEIYEQYF.

This chain uses TRBV2 with TRBJ2-2; 13 nucleotides line up with TRBD2. The germline gives CDR1 SNHLY, CDR2 FYNNEI. Unmatched junction bases numbered 3, after V lost 10 bases and J lost 4 bases. The CDR3 spans 14 residues. Here the CDR3 reads CATRTSGSTGELFF. In nucleotides, the CDR3 is TGTGCCACCCGGACTAGCGGGAGCACCGGGGAGCTGTTTTTT.

J is TRBJ2-3 and V is TRBV6-1; the match to TRBD2 covers 10 bases. Per the germline V gene, CDR1 is MNHNS and CDR2 is SASEGT. V lost 4 bases and J lost 3; bases outside the gene matches: 7. The CDR3 is 16 residues long. The CDR3 nucleotides are TGTGCCAGCAGTGCTCTAGCGGGAGAGAATACAGATACGCAGTATTTT. It encodes CASSALAGENTDTQYF.

The chain is built from TRBV9 and TRBJ2-6; TRBD2 might be the D (5 bases). Looked up from germline, CDR1 is SGDLS and CDR2 is YYNGEE. Trimming removed 0 bases at V and 2 bases at J, with 12 bases between. The CDR3 is 17 amino acids. The CDR3 spells CASSVAWGEAGANVLTF. The CDR3 DNA follows: TGTGCCAGCAGCGTAGCCTGGGGAGAGGCTGGGGCCAACGTCCTGACTTTC.

This clone turned up a few times. The chain is built from TRBV13 and TRBJ2-7, with TRBD2 as a possible D gene (6 bases). The CDR3 contains 16 residues. The germline V and J ends were trimmed by 5 bases and 0 bases, with 17 bases remaining between them. Germline CDR1 is PRHDT and CDR2 is FYEKMQ (reference sequence). The CDR3 DNA is TGTGCCAGCAGCCCCGGGGGTGTATTACTCTCCTACGAGCAGTACTTC. Its protein is CASSPGGVLLSYEQYF.